This T cell receptor beta chain derives from a study of blood T cells in healthy people across ages. The CDR3 runs 18 residues. After removal of 6 bases from V and 3 bases from J, the junction contained 15 bases not matched to a gene. Germline CDR1 and CDR2: SEHNR and FQNEAQ (reference sequence). Whenever a sample was processed, at least 6 million PBMCs were isolated. A second PCR of about 6 to 12 cycles used a sample-barcoded 5' primer and a J-beta primer mix. Unique molecular identifiers of 12 random nucleotides labeled each cDNA. TCRdb fed the 5' RACE reads into MiXCR, producing one record per CDR3 protein. The table lists approximately 730,000 distinct CDR3 sequences, roughly 50% of them singletons. Only a few counts were recorded for this clonotype.

The clonotype originates from a man older than 75 in good health. Sequences were obtained from blood. The chain carries TRBV7-9 and TRBJ2-1; 9 positions agree with TRBD2. The CDR3 here is CASRNSQGLAGRYNEQFF. CDR3 nucleotide sequence: TGTGCCAGCAGAAACTCTCAGGGGCTAGCGGGGCGCTACAATGAGCAGTTCTTC.